This TCR beta chain was observed in a study of beta chain features in type 1 diabetes. Expressed TCRB transcripts were sequenced after all isolated RNA was converted to cDNA. There were approximately 3.7 million reads on average in the naive, central memory and regulatory T cell samples. Profiled with immunoSEQ multiplex PCR; TCRdb holds only in-frame clones, not every one. This table holds some 400,000 clones, approximately 16% found once. V lost 4 bases and J 5 bases, leaving 12 bases between the germline ends. CDR3 length: 14 amino acids. The germline V gene has CDR1 LGHNA and CDR2 YNFKEQ. This sequence was found in a woman in her late teens or twenties in good health. The rearrangement links TRBV4-2 to TRBJ2-1; D perhaps matches TRBD2 (5 bases). Sequenced sample: naive CD4+ T cells from blood. CDR3 sequence: CASSPGIFDNEQFF. The CDR3 bases are TGTGCCAGCAGCCCCGGGATTTTCGACAATGAGCAGTTCTTC.